One sample yielded the 26 T cell receptor beta chains listed below, sequenced in a study of T-cell memory formation after mild COVID-19. TCRdb re-called the 5' RACE reads with MiXCR, one entry per CDR3 protein. The sample shows more than 400,000 distinct CDR3 sequences, 18% of them seen only once. The sample was PBMCs or a T cell subset sorted from them (not recorded which). The receptors stem from an adult woman who had mild COVID-19 (a few samples of this study predate the infection). Cell type and time point are not known.

This clonotype was counted a few times. The chain is built from TRBV3-1 and TRBJ1-5; D unclear. V was trimmed by 0 bases and J by 11 bases, leaving 11 bases between them. The CDR3 runs 13 residues. The germline V gene encodes CDR1 LGHDT and CDR2 YNNKEL (reference sequence). The CDR3 DNA reads as TGTGCCAGCAGCCAAGAAGGTGGAGCGGCCCAGCATTTT. This encodes CASSQEGGAAQHF.

The CDR3 nucleotides are TGTGCCAGCAGCGTAGGATCGGGAGGGGCCCCCAATGAGCAGTTCTTC. As protein: CASSVGSGGAPNEQFF. The chain couples TRBV9 to TRBJ2-1; 8 bases map to TRBD2. This CDR3 is 16 amino acids long. Germline-derived CDR1 and CDR2 are SGDLS and YYNGEE. The junction had 8 bases not matched to a gene; V was cut back by 0 bases and J by 6 bases.

The V call is TRBV7-9, the J call TRBJ1-2; D unclear. Deletions cut 5 bases from V and 4 bases from J, with 8 bases between. The CDR3 runs to 12 residues. The germline V gene has CDR1 SEHNR and CDR2 FQNEAQ (reference sequence). The CDR3 bases are TGTGCCAGCAGCACCCGGAGCTATGGCTACACCTTC. Protein: CASSTRSYGYTF.

This clonotype was counted between two and nine times. J is TRBJ2-3 and V is TRBV6-2 or TRBV6-3; D may be TRBD2 (6 bases). The CDR3 is made up of 17 amino acids. Germline V gives CDR1 MNHEY, CDR2 SVGEGT. V gave up 5 bases and J gave up 2 bases, with 20 bases separating them. This chain's CDR3 is CASSHHGMGGITDTQYF. CDR3 nucleotide sequence: TGTGCCAGCAGTCACCACGGAATGGGGGGAATCACAGATACGCAGTATTTT.

This clonotype has just a few counts. The chain has TRBV5-6 and TRBJ1-1; D unclear. CDR1 and CDR2 (germline): SGHDT, YYEEEE. V gave up 3 bases and J gave up 10 bases, with 13 bases separating them. CDR3 length: 12 residues. In nucleotides, the CDR3 is TGTGCCAGCAGCTCCCTGACTGGCTTAGCTTTCTTT. Translation: CASSSLTGLAFF.

The chain has TRBV14 and TRBJ1-4, with D possibly matching TRBD1 (6 bases). In germline, CDR1 is SGHDN, CDR2 FVKESK. The CDR3 spans 14 residues. The V gene lost 1 base and the J gene lost 4 bases, with 7 bases spanning the gap. The chain's CDR3 is CASSQGTDNEKLFF. The CDR3 region has the DNA TGTGCCAGCAGCCAAGGGACAGATAATGAAAAACTGTTTTTT.

The genes are TRBV7-6 and TRBJ2-5; D is unresolved. Germline CDR1 and CDR2: SGHVS and FNYEAQ. The CDR3 runs 14 residues. V gave up 5 bases and J gave up 5 bases, with 15 bases separating them. The CDR3, as DNA: TGTGCCAGCAGCGAAGACATGACGCGGGAGACCCAGTACTTC. Translation: CASSEDMTRETQYF.

The gene calls are TRBV20-1 and TRBJ2-3; 7 nucleotides align to TRBD2. The junction had 12 bases not matched to a gene; V was cut back by 1 base and J by 2 bases. The CDR3 loop spans 17 amino acids. The germline gives CDR1 DFQATT, CDR2 SNEGSKA (reference sequence). As DNA, the CDR3 is TGCAGTGCTAGAGGGGGCCAGCGGGAAGGCCCCACAGATACGCAGTATTTT. Translating gives CSARGGQREGPTDTQYF.

This clonotype was counted only a few times. V is TRBV4-1 and J is TRBJ2-5; D may match TRBD1 or TRBD2 (6 bases each). Germline-derived CDR1 and CDR2 are MGHRA and YSYEKL. The CDR3 consists of 15 residues. The V gene lost 1 base and the J gene lost 3 bases, with 12 bases spanning the gap. CDR3 protein: CASSQVMGGEETQYF. The CDR3 DNA sequence: TGCGCCAGCAGCCAAGTCATGGGGGGCGAAGAGACCCAGTACTTC.

The chain employs TRBV7-8 and TRBJ1-2, with D uncertain. Germline CDR1 SGHVS, CDR2 FQNEAQ. V was clipped by 5 bases and J by 9 bases, with 16 bases between them. CDR3 length: 13 amino acids. The CDR3 reads CASSPPGRVSYTF. The CDR3 DNA is TGTGCCAGCAGCCCCCCTGGCCGGGTTAGCTACACCTTC.

This clonotype turned up a few times. This chain connects TRBV12-3 or TRBV12-4 to TRBJ1-1; D is uncertain. The CDR3 totals 15 residues. V was clipped by 1 base and J by 0 bases, with 9 bases between them. The CDR3: CASSLDLSMNTEAFF. CDR3 DNA sequence: TGTGCCAGCAGTTTAGACCTCTCCATGAACACTGAAGCTTTCTTT.

This clonotype came up a few times. One junction end disagrees with the germline gene, perhaps due to a read error. V is TRBV30 and J is TRBJ2-1; tentatively, D is TRBD2 (6 bases). The CDR3 sequence is 11 residues long. CDR1 and CDR2 (germline): GTSNPN, SVGIG (reference sequence). The CDR3 DNA reads TGTGCCTGGGGGGAAAGGGACTCCCGGAAGTTC. Its translation is CAWGERDSRKF.

This clonotype occurred a few times. The V gene is TRBV29-1, the J gene TRBJ2-1; TRBD1 is a possible D gene (5 bases). V lost 2 bases and J lost 9, with 14 bases in between. This CDR3 contains 13 residues. Per the germline V gene, CDR1 is SQVTM and CDR2 is ANQGSEA. In DNA, the CDR3 is TGCAGCGTTGAAATAAGGGGTACGGGTGAGCAGTTCTTC. Translation: CSVEIRGTGEQFF.

This clonotype was detected only a few times. The gene calls are TRBV7-9 and TRBJ1-1; the match to TRBD1 covers 7 bases. Germline V gene lookup returns CDR1 SEHNR and CDR2 FQNEAQ (reference sequence). The CDR3 covers 13 residues. The ends lost 3 bases at V and 6 bases at J; junction bases unmatched: 4. The CDR3 protein is CASSLNRGSEAFF. CDR3 coding DNA: TGTGCCAGCAGCTTGAACAGGGGTTCTGAAGCTTTCTTT.

The chain links TRBV23-1 to TRBJ1-5; 8 bases line up with TRBD1. TRBV23-1 is known as an ORF, though its function is uncertain. J lost 6 bases, V lost 1 base, and 8 bases had no gene match. CDR3 size: 16 residues. In DNA form, the CDR3 reads TGCGCCAGCAGTCAATTCGACAGGGGTTGGGTTCAGCCCCAGCATTTT. Amino acid sequence: CASSQFDRGWVQPQHF.

V is TRBV20-1 and J is TRBJ1-4; D perhaps matches TRBD1 (6 bases). In germline, CDR1 is DFQATT, CDR2 SNEGSKA (reference sequence). V was clipped by 6 bases and J by 8 bases, with 16 bases between them. There are 13 residues in the CDR3. This chain's CDR3 is CSATVQGGEKLFF. The CDR3, as DNA: TGCAGTGCCACGGTACAGGGAGGAGAAAAACTGTTTTTT.

V usage is TRBV7-2 and J usage is TRBJ2-3; 14 bases align to TRBD2. The ends lost 1 base at V and 9 bases at J; junction bases unmatched: 3. Germline values: CDR1 SGHTA, CDR2 FQGNSA. This CDR3 is 15 amino acids long. The CDR3 protein is CASSLGLAGGRTQYF. CDR3 DNA: TGTGCCAGCAGCTTAGGACTAGCGGGGGGGCGAACGCAGTATTTT.

This clonotype was seen a handful of times. The chain links TRBV4-1 to TRBJ1-2, with D unresolved. This CDR3 has 16 residues. CDR1 MGHRA and CDR2 YSYEKL come from the germline V gene. With 1 base removed from V and 3 bases from J, the gap between germline ends came to 15 bases. The DNA for the CDR3 is TGCGCCAGCAGCCAAGGGTTGATGGGATACGACTATGGCTACACCTTC. Its translation is CASSQGLMGYDYGYTF.

V gene TRBV30 combines with J gene TRBJ2-7; the D is unclear. Germline V lookup: CDR1 GTSNPN, CDR2 SVGIG (reference sequence). CDR3 length: 14 amino acids. Trimming removed 0 bases from V and 0 bases from J, with 9 bases in between. This CDR3 is CAWSVSRLSYEQYF. Here the CDR3 DNA reads TGTGCCTGGAGTGTAAGCAGGCTCTCCTACGAGCAGTACTTC.

This clonotype has just a few counts. The rearrangement joins TRBV5-1 to TRBJ1-6; a possible D gene is TRBD1 (6 bases). Germline loops: CDR1 SGHRS, CDR2 YFSETQ. Trimming cost V 0 bases and J 7 bases, with 11 bases left between them. This CDR3 comprises 15 residues. CDR3 bases: TGCGCCAGCAGCTTGGACAGGGTGGCGAATTCACCCCTCCACTTT. Translating it yields CASSLDRVANSPLHF.

CDR3: CASSFVGTGYSNQPQHF. The CDR3 DNA follows: TGTGCCAGCAGTTTTGTCGGGACAGGGTATAGCAATCAGCCCCAGCATTTT. The chain combines TRBV12-3 or TRBV12-4 with TRBJ1-5; 9 nucleotides match TRBD1. This CDR3 has 17 residues. The V and J ends lost 3 bases and 0 bases, in that order; junction bases with no gene match: 6.

The genes are TRBV7-9 and TRBJ2-7, with D hard to call. This CDR3 contains 14 residues. Between the trimmed V and J ends, which lost 5 bases and 1 base, there was a span of 12 bases. Per germline, CDR1 SEHNR and CDR2 FQNEAQ (reference sequence). The CDR3 region is CASSIGPTSYEQYF. The CDR3 coding sequence is TGTGCCAGCAGCATCGGCCCGACGTCCTACGAGCAGTACTTC.

The J gene is TRBJ1-1, the V gene TRBV5-4; D ambiguous. Trimming left V 6 bases short and J 0 bases short, with 12 bases between. Germline values: CDR1 SGHNT, CDR2 YYREEE (reference sequence). The CDR3 has 14 residues. The DNA for the CDR3 is TGTGCCAGCACTCCCGGCCAGATGAACACTGAAGCTTTCTTT. Protein product: CASTPGQMNTEAFF.

V gene TRBV15 combines with J gene TRBJ2-1, with D perhaps assigned TRBD1 or TRBD2 (5 bases each). Germline CDR1 reads LNHNV; CDR2 reads YYDKDF (reference sequence). The CDR3 totals 11 residues. V lost 7 bases to trimming and J lost 9 bases, with 10 bases between them. The CDR3 DNA sequence: TGTGCCACCACCTCGAGGGGTGAGCAGTTCTTC. Translated, it gives CATTSRGEQFF.

The sample holds many counts of this clonotype. The chain links TRBV5-1 to TRBJ2-7; D call uncertain. The V end was cut by 4 bases, the J end by 2 bases, with 13 bases between. Germline-derived CDR1 and CDR2 are SGHRS and YFSETQ. This CDR3 is 14 amino acids long. The CDR3 protein is CASSVPGNTYEQYF. As DNA, the CDR3 is TGCGCCAGCAGCGTGCCGGGCAACACCTACGAGCAGTACTTC.

The chain is built from TRBV20-1 and TRBJ1-6; D remains ambiguous. The CDR3 length is 14 residues. Trimming stripped 7 bases from V and 5 bases from J, with 15 bases between. Germline CDR1 and CDR2: DFQATT and SNEGSKA (reference sequence). The chain's CDR3 is CSDGSRVHNSPLHF. The CDR3 bases are TGCAGTGATGGGTCAAGAGTCCATAATTCACCCCTCCACTTT.